This T cell receptor beta chain was obtained from a study of cytomegalovirus exposure and HLA in healthy donors. Background on the study: Samples from HLA-typed donors yielded about 85 million unique TCRs in an early data release.

Primers included in the PCR were 60 Vbeta and 13 Jbeta primers. As originally analysed: Unique TCR beta chains totaled some 80 million in a later count, with approximately 10 million of them shared. Profiling relied on immunoSEQ multiplex PCR, and the TCRdb table lists in-frame clones only, not all of them. Clone size and V and J calls were adopted from that table, with D and trimming inferred from the DNA. The repertoire includes roughly 180,000 clones, roughly 84% of them detected once, and roughly 1.5% sits in the top ten. Though nominally healthy at sampling, donors likely had unrecorded immune exposures. Study-wide results and caveats: Altogether, about 160 TCR beta chains were recorded as cytomegalovirus-associated.

Per the germline V gene, CDR1 is SGDLS and CDR2 is YYNGEE. This CDR3 is built from 17 residues. V lost 0 bases, J lost 4 bases, and 19 bases lay in between. This clone was observed a single time. What it binds is not known. This receptor was identified in a male donor in good health and CMV-seronegative. The chain uses TRBV9 and TRBJ1-2, with a tentative D call TRBD1 (6 bases). Sequencing was carried out using PBMCs. For the CDR3, the DNA is TGTGCCAGCAGCGTAGGAGGGACCCGGACAGCCACCTATGGCTACACCTTC. Protein sequence: CASSVGGTRTATYGYTF.